This TCR beta chain is drawn from a study of blood T cells in healthy people across ages. Primed by a sample-barcoded 5' primer and a J-beta primer mix, a second PCR proceeded for about 6 to 11 cycles. Researchers report that each sample yielded at least 3 million CDR3-containing paired-end reads. Each CDR3 protein is one row after TCRdb ran MiXCR on the 5' RACE reads. In the table there are about 1.4 million distinct CDR3 sequences, around 59% of which are singletons. A few counts support this clonotype. The germline gives CDR1 DFQATT, CDR2 SNEGSKA (reference sequence). Deletions cut 0 bases from V and 4 bases from J, with 5 bases between. The CDR3 sequence is 12 residues long.

This TCR was sampled from a man in his late teens or twenties in good health. The sequenced material came from blood. This rearrangement joins TRBV20-1 to TRBJ2-3; D gene unclear. CDR3 amino acids: CSARESADTQYF. In nucleotides, the CDR3 is TGCAGTGCTAGAGAGTCGGCAGATACGCAGTATTTT.